Detailed here is one T cell receptor beta chain. The data stem from a study of control samples from healthy donors and cancer patients. The table came from immunoSEQ multiplex PCR; TCRdb's copy has only in-frame clones and leaves some out. Here the sample spans some 210,000 clones, about 91% being singletons. Sequencing was performed on blood. The clonotype originates from a man aged 25-45 years in good health.

CDR3 loop: CASSSHGSSGNTIYF. CDR3 nucleotides: TGCGCCAGCAGCTCGCATGGGAGCTCTGGAAACACCATATATTTT. The V gene is TRBV5-1, the J gene TRBJ1-3; D is uncertain. There are 15 residues in the CDR3. The V end lost 3 bases, the J end lost 0 bases, and 10 bases lay between the germline ends. Germline V gene lookup returns CDR1 SGHRS and CDR2 YFSETQ.